The 15 T cell receptor beta chains below were found in one sample sequenced in a study of blood T cell repertoires in COVID-19. The data were produced by immunoSEQ multiplex PCR, yet TCRdb's version contains in-frame clones alone and is incomplete. Found here are fewer than 250,000 clones, about 88% of them singletons; the top ten hold approximately 1.1%. The sequenced sample consisted of peripheral blood. These receptors came from a man aged 30 to 45 with acute or convalescent COVID-19.

J is TRBJ1-5 and V is TRBV6-1, with D tentatively TRBD1 (5 bases). Trimming stripped 0 bases from V and 7 bases from J, with 13 bases between. The CDR3 consists of 15 residues. Germline CDR1 and CDR2: MNHNS and SASEGT. In DNA, the CDR3 is TGTGCCAGCAGTGAAGCGGGGGGGAGGATCCAGCCCCAGCATTTT. Protein product: CASSEAGGRIQPQHF.

The genes are TRBV5-1 and TRBJ2-1; weak D call: TRBD2 (5 bases). Trimming stripped 0 bases from V and 9 bases from J, with 22 bases between. Germline V gene data show CDR1 as SGHRS and CDR2 as YFSETQ. This CDR3 spans 17 amino acids. CDR3 bases: TGCGCCAGCAGCTTGGAAGGCTCCAGCGGCCCATGGGGTGAGCAGTTCTTC. Translation: CASSLEGSSGPWGEQFF.

The chain employs TRBV9 and TRBJ2-7, with TRBD1 as a possible D gene (7 bases). Germline CDR1 and CDR2: SGDLS and YYNGEE. The V end lost 4 bases, the J end lost 2 bases, and 13 bases lay between the germline ends. This CDR3 has 14 amino acids. CDR3 coding DNA: TGTGCCAGCAGCAGGGGGCGCGGGACCTACGAGCAGTACTTC. As protein: CASSRGRGTYEQYF.

The genes are TRBV6-1 and TRBJ1-1; D may be TRBD1 (6 bases). V lost 0 bases, J lost 11 bases, and 22 bases lay in between. CDR3 length equals 16 residues. Germline CDR1 is MNHNS and CDR2 is SASEGT. CDR3 nucleotide sequence: TGTGCCAGCAGTGAAGCAGGTACAGGGTATAGGGTGAAGGCTTTCTTT. This translates into CASSEAGTGYRVKAFF.

The chain combines TRBV10-3 with TRBJ1-5; 9 bases map to TRBD1. Germline-derived CDR1 and CDR2 are ENHRY and SYGVKD. V was clipped by 6 bases and J by 6 bases; unmatched bases: 6. The CDR3 has 14 residues. CDR3 protein: CAISRDRVIQPQHF. CDR3 DNA: TGTGCCATCAGCCGGGACAGGGTGATTCAGCCCCAGCATTTT.

The genes are TRBV3-1 (or the pseudogene TRBV3-2) and TRBJ1-1; D is perhaps TRBD1 (5 bases). The CDR3 extends over 14 amino acids. The germline gives CDR1 LGHDT, CDR2 YNNKEL (reference sequence). Between the trimmed V and J ends, which lost 3 bases and 1 base, there was a span of 9 bases. CDR3 sequence: CASSHSTENTEAFF. The CDR3 coding sequence is TGTGCCAGCAGCCATTCGACAGAGAACACTGAAGCTTTCTTT.

The rearrangement joins TRBV7-3 to TRBJ2-1, with 9 bases identical to TRBD2. The germline V gene encodes CDR1 SGHTA and CDR2 FQGTGA. CDR3 length equals 17 residues. The ends lost 5 bases at V and 5 bases at J; junction bases unmatched: 13. CDR3 nucleotides: TGTGCCAGCAGCCCACTACCCGGGACTAGCCCCAACAATGAGCAGTTCTTC. Protein: CASSPLPGTSPNNEQFF.

This clone is a singleton in its sample. V and J are TRBV9 and TRBJ2-1, with a possible D match to TRBD1 (5 bases). There are 12 residues in the CDR3. Germline CDR1 reads SGDLS; CDR2 reads YYNGEE. The V end lost 1 base, the J end lost 9 bases, and 8 bases lay between the germline ends. CDR3 region: CASSVRRGEQFF. The CDR3 nucleotides are TGTGCCAGCAGCGTACGAAGGGGTGAGCAGTTCTTC.

The chain is built from TRBV30 and TRBJ2-5; TRBD1 is a possible D gene (6 bases). Germline V CDR1 and CDR2: GTSNPN, SVGIG (reference sequence). V was shortened by 5 bases and J by 12 bases, with 13 bases between the two germline ends. CDR3 length equals 10 residues. CDR3 residues: CAWGARGKYF. The CDR3 DNA follows: TGTGCCTGGGGGGCAAGGGGGAAGTACTTC.

The genes are TRBV7-9 and TRBJ2-2, with D possibly TRBD2 on 5 matching bases. The CDR3 extends over 15 amino acids. CDR1 is SEHNR and CDR2 is FQNEAQ in the germline V gene (reference sequence). The V gene lost 7 bases and the J gene lost 1 base, with 13 bases spanning the gap. In DNA form, the CDR3 reads TGTGCCAGCACCCCAGCGAGGGTGAACACCGGGGAGCTGTTTTTT. The encoded protein is CASTPARVNTGELFF. The full variable domain, in which reference TRBV7-9 and TRBJ2-2 provide the parts outside the CDR3, is DTGVSQNPRHKITKRGQNVTFRCDPISEHNRLYWYRQTLGQGPEFLTYFQNEAQLEKSRLLSDRFSAERPKGSFSTLEIQRTEQGDSAMYLCASTPARVNTGELFFGEGSRLTVL.

A few counts support this clone. The rearrangement uses TRBV15 and TRBJ1-6; TRBD1 aligns across 7 bases. J gave up 7 bases and V 5 bases, and 8 bases lay outside the gene matches. CDR3 size: 15 residues. The germline V gene encodes CDR1 LNHNV and CDR2 YYDKDF (reference sequence). The CDR3 DNA follows: TGTGCCACCAGCCTAGACAGGGTTGAGAATTCACCCCTCCACTTT. It yields the protein CATSLDRVENSPLHF.

The V gene is TRBV9, the J gene TRBJ2-3; D is perhaps TRBD2 (5 bases). The CDR3 is 14 residues long. The V gene lost 1 base and the J gene lost 6 bases, with 12 bases spanning the gap. Germline V gives CDR1 SGDLS, CDR2 YYNGEE. The CDR3 reads CASSVRGLSDTQYF. In DNA form, the CDR3 reads TGTGCCAGCAGCGTAAGAGGGTTATCGGATACGCAGTATTTT.

The rearrangement uses TRBV28 and TRBJ2-7; D not certain. CDR3 length equals 13 residues. Germline loops: CDR1 MDHEN, CDR2 SYDVKM. V lost 7 bases and J lost 0, with 10 bases in between. CDR3 region: CASIRRSSYEQYF. CDR3 bases: TGTGCCAGCATCAGACGGAGCTCCTACGAGCAGTACTTC.

This clone occurred once. The V and J genes are TRBV4-1 and TRBJ2-1, with 8 bases lining up with TRBD1. In germline, CDR1 is MGHRA, CDR2 YSYEKL. The J segment lost 9 bases and the V segment lost 0 bases, leaving 7 bases of the junction unmatched. CDR3 length equals 15 residues. The DNA of the CDR3 is TGCGCCAGCAGCCAAGACCGGCAGGGGGCGCTTGAGCAGTTCTTC. This codes for CASSQDRQGALEQFF.

The chain joins TRBV21-1 to TRBJ2-1; the tabulated D call, TRBD2, remains unverified against the DNA. TRBV21-1 is described as a pseudogene. This CDR3 contains 17 residues. The CDR3: CASIKPLLAEKYNEQFF. The CDR3 bases are TGTGCCAGCATAAAACCCCTACTAGCCGAAAAGTACAATGAGCAGTTCTTC.